A selection of T cell receptor beta chains follows, all from one sample in a study of cytomegalovirus exposure and HLA in healthy donors. TCRdb's copy holds only in-frame clones and misses some; the assay was immunoSEQ multiplex PCR. The sample carries about 180,000 clones, 85% recorded once. Sequencing input: PBMCs. These receptors all stem from a man between 18 and 29 years old in good health and CMV-seropositive. Both conserved end residues are part of each CDR3. Fields, in order: CDR3 protein, CDR3 DNA, D gene, clone size, V gene, J gene. D genes are given only for firm matches. Clone sizes are given selectively: once, few, many, or a class where the clone is expanded.

CASSSRQGVLYEQYF	TGCGCCAGCAGCTCCAGACAGGGGGTCCTCTACGAGCAGTACTTC	TRBD1	.	TRBV5-1	TRBJ2-7
CASSLVGGQETQYF	TGTGCCAGCAGTTTGGTGGGGGGGCAAGAGACCCAGTACTTC	TRBD2	.	TRBV28	TRBJ2-5
CASSWDSTEAFF	TGTGCCAGCAGCTGGGACAGTACTGAAGCTTTCTTT	TRBD1	.	TRBV6-6	TRBJ1-1
CASSPPTRDYGYTF	TGTGCCAGCTCACCCCCCACCAGGGACTATGGCTACACCTTC	.	few	TRBV18	TRBJ1-2
CASSLNRGAGDEQFF	TGTGCCAGCAGCTTAAACCGGGGGGCGGGGGATGAGCAGTTCTTC	.	once	TRBV5-6	TRBJ2-1
CAWRTSGSRETQYF	TGTGCCTGGAGGACTAGCGGGAGTAGGGAGACCCAGTACTTC	TRBD2	.	TRBV30	TRBJ2-5
CASSSGQGSSEQYF	TGTGCCAGTAGTTCGGGACAGGGATCATCAGAGCAGTACTTC	TRBD1	few	TRBV19	TRBJ2-7
CASSIADSYEQYF	TGTGCCAGTAGTATCGCGGACAGCTACGAGCAGTACTTC	.	.	TRBV19	TRBJ2-7
CASSTPASGSGADTQYF	TGTGCCAGTAGTACCCCCGCTAGCGGGAGTGGCGCAGATACGCAGTATTTT	TRBD2	.	TRBV19	TRBJ2-3
CASSFTGANTGELFF	TGCGCCAGCAGCTTCACGGGAGCGAACACCGGGGAGCTGTTTTTT	.	.	TRBV5-1	TRBJ2-2
CASSAAGGPYNEQFF	TGTGCCAGCAGTGCCGCGGGGGGGCCTTACAATGAGCAGTTCTTC	TRBD2	once	TRBV6-5	TRBJ2-1
CASSLQGESTGELFF	TGCGCCAGCAGCTTACAGGGGGAGTCCACCGGGGAGCTGTTTTTT	TRBD1	few	TRBV5-1	TRBJ2-2
CSVGQGGTEAFF	TGCAGCGTTGGACAGGGAGGCACTGAAGCTTTCTTT	TRBD1	.	TRBV29-1	TRBJ1-1
CASSAAGTVVQHNEQFF	TGTGCCAGCAGCGCCGCCGGGACAGTGGTTCAACACAATGAGCAGTTCTTC	TRBD1	.	TRBV9	TRBJ2-1
CASSLDAARPWEQYF	TGCGCCAGCAGCTTGGATGCGGCCCGACCGTGGGAGCAGTACTTC	.	.	TRBV5-1	TRBJ2-7
CASSRQGAGRPDEQFF	TGTGCCAGCAGCCGCCAGGGGGCAGGGAGGCCGGATGAGCAGTTCTTC	TRBD1	.	TRBV5-4	TRBJ2-1
CASSYQGRGYTF	TGTGCCAGCAGTTACCAGGGTCGTGGCTACACCTTC	.	.	TRBV28	TRBJ1-2
CASSLVRNSYNSPLHF	TGTGCCAGCAGCTTGGTGCGGAACTCCTATAATTCACCCCTCCACTTT	.	.	TRBV5-6	TRBJ1-6